These T cell receptor beta chains were read from a single sample in a study of Graves' ophthalmopathy and Graves' hyperthyroidism. TCRdb redid the calling of the multiplex PCR reads with MiXCR, one entry per CDR3 protein. The data contain under 350,000 distinct CDR3 sequences, roughly a sixth of them singletons. Sequencing was performed on peripheral blood. The receptor source for this set is an adult man with Graves' ophthalmopathy. The CDR3 runs from the conserved cysteine through the conserved F or W. D genes are given only for firm matches. Expanded clones get a size class; other rows say once, few or many, or leave the size out.

v_gene: TRBV20-1; abundance: many; d_gene: TRBD2; j_gene: TRBJ2-7; CDR3aa: CSARGAGEGEQYF; CDR3nt: TGCAGTGCTAGAGGGGCGGGAGAGGGCGAGCAGTACTTC
v_gene: TRBV7-2; abundance: many; d_gene: TRBD2; j_gene: TRBJ2-4; CDR3aa: CASSLEGLAGRIQYF; CDR3nt: TGTGCCAGCAGCTTAGAGGGACTAGCGGGGCGTATTCAGTACTTC
v_gene: TRBV7-2; abundance: .; d_gene: .; j_gene: TRBJ1-5; CDR3aa: CASSLHDSFNQPQHF; CDR3nt: TGTGCCAGCAGCTTACACGACAGCTTCAATCAGCCCCAGCATTTT
v_gene: TRBV3-1; abundance: many; d_gene: TRBD1; j_gene: TRBJ1-1; CDR3aa: CASSQLTTGGGEAFF; CDR3nt: TGTGCCAGCAGCCAACTGACGACAGGGGGTGGGGAAGCTTTCTTT
v_gene: TRBV29-1; abundance: many; d_gene: .; j_gene: TRBJ2-5; CDR3aa: CSVARVEETQYF; CDR3nt: TGCAGCGTCGCCAGGGTAGAGGAGACCCAGTACTTC
v_gene: TRBV5-1; abundance: many; d_gene: .; j_gene: TRBJ2-6; CDR3aa: CASRAPSGANVLTF; CDR3nt: TGCGCCAGCAGGGCGCCCTCTGGGGCCAACGTCCTGACTTTC
v_gene: TRBV11-1; abundance: many; d_gene: .; j_gene: TRBJ1-1; CDR3aa: CASSLGWVQELYNTEAFF; CDR3nt: TGTGCCAGCAGCTTAGGATGGGTCCAGGAGTTATACAACACTGAAGCTTTCTTT
v_gene: TRBV27; abundance: .; d_gene: TRBD1; j_gene: TRBJ1-6; CDR3aa: CASSFARTGDFYNSPLHF; CDR3nt: TGTGCCAGCAGTTTTGCCCGGACAGGGGATTTCTATAATTCACCCCTCCACTTT
v_gene: TRBV27; abundance: many; d_gene: TRBD2; j_gene: TRBJ2-7; CDR3aa: CASSWTSASYERYF; CDR3nt: TGTGCCAGTTCCTGGACTAGCGCGTCCTACGAGCGGTACTTC
v_gene: TRBV6-5; abundance: many; d_gene: .; j_gene: TRBJ1-6; CDR3aa: CASSYGGGNPSPYNSPLHF; CDR3nt: TGTGCCAGCAGTTACGGGGGGGGGAATCCCAGTCCCTATAATTCACCCCTCCACTTT
v_gene: TRBV4-2; abundance: many; d_gene: TRBD1; j_gene: TRBJ2-7; CDR3aa: CASSQLGTVEQYF; CDR3nt: TGTGCCAGCAGCCAACTCGGGACAGTCGAGCAGTACTTC
v_gene: TRBV11-1; abundance: .; d_gene: .; j_gene: TRBJ2-4; CDR3aa: CASSLVAGRNLAKNIQYF; CDR3nt: TGTGCCAGCAGCTTAGTCGCCGGCAGGAACCTAGCCAAAAACATTCAGTACTTC
v_gene: TRBV7-3; abundance: many; d_gene: .; j_gene: TRBJ2-7; CDR3aa: CASSVIYRSSYEQYF; CDR3nt: TGTGCCAGCAGCGTAATCTACAGGAGCTCCTACGAGCAGTACTTC
v_gene: TRBV28; abundance: many; d_gene: TRBD2; j_gene: TRBJ2-7; CDR3aa: CASSLHVAGGSLEQYF; CDR3nt: TGTGCCAGCAGTTTGCATGTAGCGGGAGGGTCACTCGAGCAGTACTTC
v_gene: TRBV6-1; abundance: few; d_gene: .; j_gene: TRBJ1-1; CDR3aa: CASSPFSGGASGEAFF; CDR3nt: TGTGCCAGCAGCCCATTCAGTGGGGGGGCCAGTGGTGAAGCTTTCTTT
v_gene: TRBV2; abundance: .; d_gene: .; j_gene: TRBJ1-1; CDR3aa: CASRLHHTLNGYTEAFF; CDR3nt: TGTGCCAGCAGACTCCATCATACTCTAAATGGGTACACTGAAGCTTTCTTT
v_gene: TRBV11-2; abundance: many; d_gene: .; j_gene: TRBJ1-6; CDR3aa: CASSLGQTAPLHF; CDR3nt: TGTGCCAGCAGCTTGGGCCAAACGGCACCCCTCCACTTT
v_gene: TRBV11-1; abundance: many; d_gene: TRBD1; j_gene: TRBJ2-2; CDR3aa: CASSSLDRGLYTGELFF; CDR3nt: TGTGCCAGCAGCTCATTGGACAGGGGGCTGTACACCGGGGAGCTGTTTTTT
v_gene: TRBV4-1; abundance: many; d_gene: .; j_gene: TRBJ1-2; CDR3aa: CASSQDPGEKGYTF; CDR3nt: TGCGCCAGCAGCCAAGACCCGGGGGAGAAGGGCTACACCTTC
v_gene: TRBV2; abundance: many; d_gene: .; j_gene: TRBJ1-5; CDR3aa: CASSESGQPQHF; CDR3nt: TGTGCCAGCAGCGAATCTGGACAGCCCCAGCATTTT
v_gene: TRBV12-3/TRBV12-4; abundance: .; d_gene: TRBD1; j_gene: TRBJ2-7; CDR3aa: CASSSAGGYEQYF; CDR3nt: TGTGCCAGCAGTTCGGCAGGGGGCTACGAGCAGTACTTC
v_gene: TRBV30; abundance: few; d_gene: TRBD1; j_gene: TRBJ2-2; CDR3aa: CAWTTGTGELFF; CDR3nt: TGTGCCTGGACGACAGGGACCGGGGAGCTGTTTTTT
v_gene: TRBV2; abundance: .; d_gene: .; j_gene: TRBJ2-5; CDR3aa: CASPGQQGTGETQYF; CDR3nt: TGTGCCAGTCCAGGACAGCAGGGGACGGGGGAGACCCAGTACTTC
v_gene: TRBV28; abundance: many; d_gene: TRBD1; j_gene: TRBJ1-5; CDR3aa: CASSSGTGLDQPQHF; CDR3nt: TGTGCCAGCAGTTCCGGGACAGGGCTTGATCAGCCCCAGCATTTT
v_gene: TRBV3-1; abundance: many; d_gene: .; j_gene: TRBJ2-5; CDR3aa: CASSQDRGAGRTQETQYF; CDR3nt: TGTGCCAGCAGCCAAGACCGAGGGGCAGGGAGAACTCAAGAGACCCAGTACTTC
v_gene: TRBV7-9; abundance: many; d_gene: .; j_gene: TRBJ1-2; CDR3aa: CASSLQGDYGYTF; CDR3nt: TGTGCCAGCAGCTTACAGGGTGACTATGGCTACACCTTC
v_gene: TRBV20-1; abundance: many; d_gene: TRBD1; j_gene: TRBJ2-5; CDR3aa: CSASGTGSQETQYF; CDR3nt: TGCAGTGCTAGCGGGACAGGGTCCCAAGAGACCCAGTACTTC
v_gene: TRBV30; abundance: many; d_gene: TRBD1; j_gene: TRBJ1-2; CDR3aa: CAWSADRDNYGYTF; CDR3nt: TGTGCCTGGAGTGCCGACAGGGACAACTATGGCTACACCTTC
v_gene: TRBV5-4; abundance: many; d_gene: .; j_gene: TRBJ2-7; CDR3aa: CASSSGASGEQYF; CDR3nt: TGTGCCAGCAGCAGCGGCGCATCAGGGGAGCAGTACTTC
v_gene: TRBV20-1; abundance: many; d_gene: .; j_gene: TRBJ1-6; CDR3aa: CSASSGAKGGIDSPLHF; CDR3nt: TGCAGTGCTAGTTCTGGGGCTAAAGGGGGAATTGATTCACCCCTCCACTTT
v_gene: TRBV13; abundance: many; d_gene: TRBD2; j_gene: TRBJ2-2; CDR3aa: CASSPYLSGENTGELFF; CDR3nt: TGTGCCAGCAGCCCCTACCTTAGCGGGGAGAACACCGGGGAGCTGTTTTTT
v_gene: TRBV11-2; abundance: .; d_gene: .; j_gene: TRBJ2-5; CDR3aa: CASTTGARRQPPETQYF; CDR3nt: TGTGCCAGCACTACCGGAGCCCGCCGACAGCCCCCAGAGACCCAGTACTTC
v_gene: TRBV6-1; abundance: many; d_gene: .; j_gene: TRBJ2-5; CDR3aa: CASSELRGETQYF; CDR3nt: TGTGCCAGCAGTGAACTCAGGGGAGAGACCCAGTACTTC
v_gene: TRBV30; abundance: many; d_gene: .; j_gene: TRBJ1-2; CDR3aa: CAWSGDRNYGYTF; CDR3nt: TGTGCCTGGAGTGGGGATCGAAACTATGGCTACACCTTC
v_gene: TRBV7-2; abundance: many; d_gene: TRBD1; j_gene: TRBJ1-5; CDR3aa: CASSPPGQEVEPQHF; CDR3nt: TGTGCCAGCAGCCCCCCGGGACAGGAAGTCGAGCCCCAGCATTTT
v_gene: TRBV5-1; abundance: many; d_gene: .; j_gene: TRBJ1-1; CDR3aa: CASSFDLNTEAFF; CDR3nt: TGCGCCAGCAGCTTTGACCTGAACACTGAAGCTTTCTTT
v_gene: TRBV5-1; abundance: many; d_gene: TRBD1; j_gene: TRBJ1-2; CDR3aa: CASSPGLSDRFFYGYTF; CDR3nt: TGCGCCAGCAGCCCTGGTCTGTCGGACAGGTTTTTCTATGGCTACACCTTC
v_gene: TRBV7-6; abundance: .; d_gene: .; j_gene: TRBJ1-1; CDR3aa: CASSLRVGVERNTEAFF; CDR3nt: TGTGCCAGCAGCTTAAGGGTGGGGGTTGAGAGGAACACTGAGGCTTTCTTT
v_gene: TRBV5-6; abundance: many; d_gene: .; j_gene: TRBJ2-2; CDR3aa: CASSDAQTNTGELFF; CDR3nt: TGTGCCAGCAGCGACGCCCAGACGAACACCGGGGAGCTGTTTTTT
v_gene: TRBV10-3; abundance: many; d_gene: .; j_gene: TRBJ2-7; CDR3aa: CAISESMSYEQYF; CDR3nt: TGTGCCATCAGTGAGAGTATGTCCTACGAGCAGTACTTC
v_gene: TRBV6-1; abundance: many; d_gene: .; j_gene: TRBJ2-7; CDR3aa: CASSVETHALEQYF; CDR3nt: TGTGCCAGCAGTGTGGAGACCCACGCCTTAGAGCAGTACTTC
v_gene: TRBV20-1; abundance: .; d_gene: .; j_gene: TRBJ2-2; CDR3aa: CSASRDNFPGELFF; CDR3nt: TGCAGTGCTAGTCGGGACAATTTTCCCGGGGAGCTGTTTTTT